The 27 T cell receptor beta chains in this list originate from one sample, sequenced in a study of post-analysis software for immune sequencing data. General study points: Patients showed TRBV5-6, TRBV5-1 and TRBV20-1 among roughly 5 TRBV segments more frequent than in controls.

Each TCR beta cDNA library carried unique molecular identifiers. MiXCR was run by TCRdb on the PCR reads, yielding one entry per CDR3 protein. The table records approximately 770,000 distinct CDR3 sequences, about half of them present only once. These receptors lack a known antigen. Sequencing was done on a sample of blood. The receptors come from a girl aged 5 to 17 with multiple sclerosis.

This clonotype was seen a handful of times. The chain has TRBV5-1 and TRBJ2-3; D remains ambiguous. The CDR3 is made up of 15 amino acids. Per germline, CDR1 SGHRS and CDR2 YFSETQ. V was clipped by 4 bases and J by 1 base, with 13 bases between them. The CDR3 is CASSPPESGTDTQYF. In DNA, the CDR3 is TGCGCCAGCAGCCCCCCCGAGAGCGGCACAGATACGCAGTATTTT.

The J gene is TRBJ1-2, the V gene TRBV20-1; no clear D gene. This CDR3 contains 12 residues. The germline V gene encodes CDR1 DFQATT and CDR2 SNEGSKA (reference sequence). Trimming removed 5 bases from V and 5 bases from J, with 12 bases in between. The CDR3 here is CSAPDRQYGYTF. The CDR3 coding sequence is TGCAGTGCTCCGGATCGGCAGTATGGCTACACCTTC.

This rearrangement joins TRBV15 to TRBJ2-5, with 12 bases aligning to TRBD2. The J call may be incorrect, as the DNA end agrees better with TRBJ2-7. The CDR3 runs to 15 residues. Germline loops: CDR1 LNHNV, CDR2 YYDKDF (reference sequence). For the CDR3, the DNA is TGTGCCACCAGCCCCCTAGCGGGAGGGCCCTACGAGCAGTACTTC. It is translated as CATSPLAGGPYEQYF.

The chain uses TRBV3-1 and TRBJ2-5, with D maybe TRBD2 (5 bases). V was pared by 1 base and J by 2 bases, with 14 bases between. Germline CDR1 and CDR2: LGHDT and YNNKEL (reference sequence). The CDR3 is 16 residues long. CDR3 nucleotides: TGTGCCAGCAGCCAAGTGACCCGGACTGGACAAGAGACCCAGTACTTC. It codes for CASSQVTRTGQETQYF.

V gene TRBV10-3 combines with J gene TRBJ2-1; 7 bases fit TRBD2. Germline V gene lookup returns CDR1 ENHRY and CDR2 SYGVKD. There are 17 residues in the CDR3. The V and J ends lost 10 bases and 0 bases, in that order; junction bases with no gene match: 15. The CDR3 loop is CATVGGGAVSSYNEQFF. CDR3 nucleotide sequence: TGTGCCACCGTCGGGGGAGGGGCTGTGAGCTCCTACAATGAGCAGTTCTTC.

The V call is TRBV5-1, the J call TRBJ1-6, with D possibly being TRBD1 (5 bases). Trimming cost V 4 bases and J 8 bases, with 16 bases left between them. Germline V gene sequence: CDR1 SGHRS, CDR2 YFSETQ. The CDR3 spans 15 residues. CDR3 nucleotide sequence: TGCGCCAGCAGCCCCGCTGGGGGTAGCGATTCACCCCTCCACTTT. Its protein product is CASSPAGGSDSPLHF.

This clonotype was picked up many times. This chain uses TRBV12-3 or TRBV12-4 with TRBJ2-7; the match to TRBD2 covers 12 bases. The CDR3 has 15 residues. Losses at the gene ends were 3 bases for V and 4 bases for J; bases not matched to a gene: 4. The CDR3 loop is CASSLTSGSGYEQYF. The CDR3 nucleotides are TGTGCCAGCAGTTTGACTAGCGGGAGCGGGTACGAGCAGTACTTC.

The chain uses TRBV20-1 and TRBJ2-7; D is ambiguous. The CDR3 covers 14 residues. The V and J ends lost 0 bases and 2 bases respectively, with 11 bases between them. Germline V gene sequence: CDR1 DFQATT, CDR2 SNEGSKA (reference sequence). CDR3 sequence: CSARDLYVAYEQYF. The CDR3, as DNA: TGCAGTGCTAGAGATTTGTACGTGGCCTACGAGCAGTACTTC.

This sequence joins TRBV7-2 and TRBJ1-2; no clear D gene. The V end lost 7 bases, the J end lost 3 bases, and 15 bases lay between the germline ends. Germline assignment: CDR1 SGHTA and CDR2 FQGNSA. The CDR3 sequence is 14 residues long. CDR3: CASIPPLLYYGYTF. The DNA for the CDR3 is TGTGCCAGCATTCCTCCGCTCCTTTACTATGGCTACACCTTC.

This clonotype came up a few times. An end of the junction does not agree with germline; a read error may underlie this. CDR3 in DNA: TGCAGTGCTAGAGATGGCGAAGGTGAAAAACGGTTTTTT. Its translation: CSARDGEGEKRFF. The chain has TRBV20-1 and TRBJ1-4; D gene unclear. This CDR3 region has 13 residues. CDR1 is DFQATT and CDR2 is SNEGSKA in the germline V gene (reference sequence).

This clonotype was seen more than once but under ten times. The V and J genes are TRBV6-2 or TRBV6-3 and TRBJ2-7; 10 nucleotides line up with TRBD2. Germline V gene data show CDR1 as MNHEY and CDR2 as SVGEGT. Losses at the gene ends were 2 bases for V and 4 bases for J; bases not matched to a gene: 8. The CDR3 runs 16 residues. Here the CDR3 DNA reads TGTGCCAGCAGTTACCCCCTAGCGGGAGACCCATACGAGCAGTACTTC. It yields the protein CASSYPLAGDPYEQYF.

This chain joins TRBV6-2 or TRBV6-3 and TRBJ2-1; 9 positions match TRBD1. The CDR3 is made up of 17 amino acids. V shed 2 bases and J 2 bases; nucleotides not matched to a gene: 7. Germline assignment: CDR1 MNHEY and CDR2 SVGEGT. As DNA, the CDR3 is TGTGCCAGCAGTTACCCTCCGGGACAGGGACCCTACAATGAGCAGTTCTTC. As protein: CASSYPPGQGPYNEQFF.

The table lists this clonotype with a few counts. The V call is TRBV6-1, the J call TRBJ1-1; D unresolved. V was shortened by 3 bases and J by 1 base, with 6 bases between the two germline ends. Looked up from germline, CDR1 is MNHNS and CDR2 is SASEGT. The length of the CDR3 is 13 residues. The CDR3 DNA follows: TGTGCCAGCAGTGACGGACCGAACACTGAAGCTTTCTTT. It yields the protein CASSDGPNTEAFF.

Points on this clonotype: The junction differs from germline at one of its ends, possibly a read error. The V and J genes are TRBV5-1 and TRBJ2-5; D perhaps matches TRBD2 (6 bases). The assigned J gene may be wrong: the sequence end matches TRBJ2-7 better. Looked up from germline, CDR1 is SGHRS and CDR2 is YFSETQ. The CDR3 contains 15 residues. The CDR3 protein is CAGSLAGTQPHEQYF. As DNA, the CDR3 is TGCGCCGGCAGCTTGGCCGGGACTCAGCCCCACGAGCAGTACTTC.

The chain carries TRBV20-1 and TRBJ2-1, with TRBD2 identical over 10 bases. Per germline, CDR1 DFQATT and CDR2 SNEGSKA (reference sequence). The length of the CDR3 is 12 residues. The junction had 4 bases not matched to a gene; V was cut back by 5 bases and J by 9 bases. The chain's CDR3 is CSAGLADFEQFF. For the CDR3, the DNA is TGCAGTGCTGGACTAGCGGATTTTGAGCAGTTCTTC.

Only a few counts were recorded for this clonotype. The gene calls are TRBV7-8 and TRBJ2-5; D is perhaps TRBD1 or TRBD2 (5 bases each). The CDR3 totals 16 residues. Germline CDR1 reads SGHVS; CDR2 reads FQNEAQ. Trimming removed 1 base from V and 2 bases from J, with 14 bases in between. This chain's CDR3 is CASSLEDARGQETQYF. In DNA, the CDR3 is TGTGCCAGCAGCTTAGAGGATGCGAGGGGACAAGAGACCCAGTACTTC.

The sample holds a few counts of this clonotype. The genes are TRBV6-5 and TRBJ1-4, with D perhaps matching TRBD1 (6 bases). This CDR3 comprises 15 residues. Germline V lookup: CDR1 MNHEY, CDR2 SVGAGI. Trimming shortened V by 7 bases and J by 8 bases, and 20 bases separated the two germline ends. CDR3 sequence (DNA): TGTGCCAGCACATCCCTGCGCGGGGGCGGGGAAAAACTGTTTTTT. Amino acid sequence: CASTSLRGGGEKLFF.

This clonotype was detected only a few times. The chain employs TRBV6-5 and TRBJ2-5; no firm D call. The V gene's germline CDR1 is MNHEY and CDR2 SVGAGI. The CDR3 is 13 residues long. V was trimmed by 0 bases and J by 9 bases, leaving 11 bases between them. The CDR3 region has the DNA TGTGCCAGCAGTTACTCGTCGGACCTTGCCCAGTACTTC. Its translation is CASSYSSDLAQYF.

This chain connects TRBV9 to TRBJ2-3; 9 nucleotides match TRBD1. From germline, CDR1 is SGDLS and CDR2 YYNGEE. The CDR3 is 15 amino acids. V gave up 3 bases and J gave up 4 bases; unmatched junction bases: 6. The CDR3 DNA sequence: TGTGCCAGCAGCGCGAGGACAGGGGAGGCAGATACGCAGTATTTT. Residues: CASSARTGEADTQYF.

This clonotype was recorded a few times. The chain has TRBV29-1 and TRBJ1-2; D perhaps matches TRBD1 (6 bases). V was pared by 6 bases and J by 1 base, with 15 bases between. This CDR3 has 14 residues. Looked up from germline, CDR1 is SQVTM and CDR2 is ANQGSEA. The CDR3 reads CSVSETGHNYGYTF. Written as DNA, the CDR3 is TGCAGCGTCAGCGAGACAGGACATAACTATGGCTACACCTTC.

This clonotype was counted between two and nine times. CDR3 in amino acids: CASSLDQGGYNEQFF. CDR3 DNA sequence: TGTGCCAGCAGCTTAGACCAAGGGGGATACAATGAGCAGTTCTTC. The chain carries TRBV7-8 and TRBJ2-1, with D tentatively TRBD1 (6 bases). Germline V gene sequence: CDR1 SGHVS, CDR2 FQNEAQ. The CDR3 extends over 15 amino acids. Trimming cost V 1 base and J 4 bases, with 11 bases left between them.

V gene TRBV21-1 combines with J gene TRBJ2-1; TRBD2 was called by the table and not checked on the DNA. TRBV21-1 is assigned pseudogene status. The CDR3 contains 18 residues. CDR3 coding DNA: TGTGCCAGCAGCAAAAATCCCTCCCGAGCGGGGGAGTACAATGAGCAGTTCTTC. This gives the protein CASSKNPSRAGEYNEQFF.

This chain joins TRBV10-3 and TRBJ1-1, with TRBD1 as a possible D gene (6 bases). V lost 8 bases and J lost 7, with 11 bases in between. The CDR3 is 11 residues long. CDR1 ENHRY and CDR2 SYGVKD come from the germline V gene. CDR3 sequence (DNA): TGTGCCATCGGACAGAATGATGAAGCTTTCTTT. Its protein product is CAIGQNDEAFF.

The V and J genes are TRBV27 and TRBJ2-7; 9 bases match TRBD2. CDR1 is MNHEY and CDR2 is SMNVEV in the germline V gene (reference sequence). This CDR3 region has 16 residues. V dropped 5 bases and J dropped 0; count of bases not matched to a gene: 8. The CDR3 loop reads CASSATGLALSYEQYF. CDR3 bases: TGTGCCAGCAGTGCTACCGGACTAGCGCTCTCCTACGAGCAGTACTTC.

The V gene is TRBV29-1, the J gene TRBJ2-5, with 8 bases identical to TRBD2. Near its end, the DNA agrees better with TRBJ2-7, so the J call may be wrong. Looked up from germline, CDR1 is SQVTM and CDR2 is ANQGSEA. This CDR3 has 12 residues. In nucleotides, the CDR3 is TGCAGTAGTTTCAGCGGGAGTGGCGAGCAGTACTTC. Protein product: CSSFSGSGEQYF.

The genes are TRBV7-8 and TRBJ1-5, with a weak D call TRBD1 (5 bases). V was pared by 1 base and J by 5 bases, with 18 bases between. From germline, CDR1 is SGHVS and CDR2 FQNEAQ. This CDR3 is 17 amino acids long. CDR3 DNA: TGTGCCAGCAGCTTAGGCCAGTGGGGGGAGAAGGATCAGCCCCAGCATTTT. Its translation: CASSLGQWGEKDQPQHF.

This clonotype came up many times. V usage is TRBV6-5 and J usage is TRBJ2-7, with TRBD1 identical over 11 bases. The CDR3 has 14 residues. The junction had 1 base not matched to a gene; V was cut back by 2 bases and J by 4 bases. CDR1 MNHEY and CDR2 SVGAGI come from the germline V gene. This CDR3 is CASSYGTGGYEQYF. DNA of the CDR3: TGTGCCAGCAGTTACGGGACAGGGGGTTACGAGCAGTACTTC.